The rows below give T cell receptor beta chains drawn from one sample of a study of cytomegalovirus exposure and HLA in healthy donors. Sequencing used immunoSEQ multiplex PCR; TCRdb keeps in-frame clones, though not all of them. The top ten clones hold roughly 0.96% of a sample with 250,000 to 400,000 clones, approximately 85% of them seen once. The sample was PBMCs. The source is a man aged 25 to 40 in good health and CMV-seronegative. The CDR3 runs from the conserved cysteine through the conserved F or W. D genes are given only for firm matches. A clone size is listed for some rows: how often the clone was seen (once, few, many), or a class if it is expanded.

size | J | D | V | CDR3 | DNA
NA | TRBJ1-5 | NA | TRBV19 | CASLNGGKGQPQHF | TGTGCCAGCCTAAACGGGGGGAAGGGTCAGCCCCAGCATTTT
NA | TRBJ2-7 | NA | TRBV7-9 | CASSLKAAGTYEQYF | TGTGCCAGCAGCTTAAAGGCGGCGGGAACCTACGAGCAGTACTTC
NA | TRBJ2-1 | NA | TRBV6-1 | CASSEYGLNEQFF | TGTGCCAGCAGTGAATATGGACTAAATGAGCAGTTCTTC
NA | TRBJ2-5 | TRBD2 | TRBV19 | CASSIMGTSGGGETQYF | TGTGCCAGTAGTATAATGGGGACTAGCGGGGGCGGGGAGACCCAGTACTTC
NA | TRBJ1-2 | TRBD1 | TRBV5-1 | CASSFDRVGYGYTF | TGCGCCAGCAGCTTCGACAGGGTGGGGTATGGCTACACCTTC
NA | TRBJ2-7 | NA | TRBV5-1 | CASSHSDWPTSYEQYF | TGCGCCAGCAGCCATAGTGACTGGCCAACTTCCTACGAGCAGTACTTC
NA | TRBJ2-3 | NA | TRBV6-5 | CASSSRGTFTDTQYF | TGTGCCAGCAGCTCAAGGGGGACCTTCACAGATACGCAGTATTTT
NA | TRBJ2-7 | TRBD1 | TRBV6-1 | CASRDRTGSYEQYF | TGTGCCAGCAGAGATAGGACAGGCTCCTACGAGCAGTACTTC
NA | TRBJ2-7 | NA | TRBV6-1 | CASSEWRGGLYEQYF | TGTGCCAGCAGTGAGTGGAGGGGGGGCCTCTACGAGCAGTACTTC
NA | TRBJ1-6 | TRBD1 | TRBV5-1 | CASSLGDQGAGNSPLHF | TGCGCCAGCTCACTTGGGGATCAGGGGGCAGGCAATTCACCCCTCCACTTT
NA | TRBJ2-1 | TRBD2 | TRBV5-1 | CASSFGLAGEGEQFF | TGCGCCAGCAGCTTCGGACTAGCGGGGGAAGGTGAGCAGTTCTTC
NA | TRBJ1-5 | NA | TRBV6-5 | CATGSYSNQPQHF | TGTGCCACCGGGTCATATAGCAATCAGCCCCAGCATTTT
NA | TRBJ1-2 | TRBD1 | TRBV18 | CASSPDRAANYGYTF | TGTGCCAGCTCACCCGACAGGGCCGCTAACTATGGCTACACCTTC
NA | TRBJ1-1 | TRBD1 | TRBV18 | CASSPNLNRGTEAFF | TGTGCCAGCTCACCAAACCTTAACAGGGGTACTGAAGCTTTCTTT
NA | TRBJ2-7 | TRBD1 | TRBV2 | CASSEPGGALYEQYF | TGTGCCAGCAGTGAACCAGGGGGCGCGTTATACGAGCAGTACTTC
NA | TRBJ1-4 | NA | TRBV6-6 | CASSYSSETNEKLFF | TGTGCCAGCAGTTACTCGTCAGAAACTAATGAAAAACTGTTTTTT
few | TRBJ1-5 | NA | TRBV6-5 | CASSQTGTRQPQHF | TGTGCCAGCAGTCAGACAGGTACGAGGCAGCCCCAGCATTTT